These T cell receptor beta chains were read from a single sample in a study of cytomegalovirus exposure and HLA in healthy donors. Libraries were prepared by immunoSEQ multiplex PCR; TCRdb keeps only in-frame clonotypes and omits some of them. The table records 150,000 or so clones, over 65% of them present only once. Sequences were obtained from PBMCs. Every receptor here comes from a man aged 25 to 40 in good health and CMV-seronegative. CDR3s include the opening cysteine and the closing phenylalanine or tryptophan. D genes are given only for firm matches. Not all rows give a size; the values are once, few, many and, for expanded clones, a class.

len	v_gene	abundance	j_gene	d_gene	CDR3nt	CDR3aa
15	TRBV2	NA	TRBJ2-6	TRBD1	TGTGCCAGCAGGGGGGACAGGACTGGGGCCAACGTCCTGACTTTC	CASRGDRTGANVLTF
13	TRBV6-5	NA	TRBJ1-2	NA	TGTGCCAGCAGTTACGACAGGTATCGTGGCTACACCTTC	CASSYDRYRGYTF
18	TRBV7-9	NA	TRBJ2-6	TRBD1	TGTGCCAGCAGCCCCAAGCGACAGGGGGCGCCCGGGGCCAACGTCCTGACTTTC	CASSPKRQGAPGANVLTF
13	TRBV30	NA	TRBJ2-1	NA	TGTGCCTGGAGTCCCCGGAGGGACAATGAGCAGTTCTTC	CAWSPRRDNEQFF
13	TRBV12-5	once	TRBJ2-5	TRBD1	TGTGCTAGTGGTTCGACAGGGGTGGAGACCCAGTACTTC	CASGSTGVETQYF
18	TRBV4-1	NA	TRBJ2-2	TRBD1	TGCGCCAGCAGCCAAGATAGGACAGGGGGCTTGGACACCGGGGAGCTGTTTTTT	CASSQDRTGGLDTGELFF
14	TRBV2	NA	TRBJ2-1	TRBD2	TGTGCCAGGAGGCTAGCGGGGGCTATAAATGAGCAGTTCTTC	CARRLAGAINEQFF
14	TRBV7-9	NA	TRBJ2-1	NA	TGTGCCAGCAGTTCCAGGCTGGGGAGCAATGAGCAGTTCTTC	CASSSRLGSNEQFF
16	TRBV13	NA	TRBJ2-1	TRBD2	TGTGCCAGCAGCGCCGGGACTAGCGGGGGCTACAATGAGCAGTTCTTC	CASSAGTSGGYNEQFF
13	TRBV28	NA	TRBJ1-5	NA	TGTGCCAGCACTTCAGGGGTGAATCAGCCCCAGCATTTT	CASTSGVNQPQHF
13	TRBV11-2	NA	TRBJ2-7	NA	TGTGCCAGCAGCTTAGTAGGACTCTACGAGCAGTACTTC	CASSLVGLYEQYF
17	TRBV5-1	once	TRBJ2-3	TRBD1	TGCGCCAGCAGCCCGGGACAGGGGGCCGGAGGCACAGATACGCAGTATTTT	CASSPGQGAGGTDTQYF
15	TRBV6-4	NA	TRBJ2-5	TRBD2	TGTGCCAGCAGTGAGAGCGGGGGGGCCAGGGAGACCCAGTACTTC	CASSESGGARETQYF
14	TRBV19	NA	TRBJ1-2	TRBD1	TGTGCCAGTAGTATAGACAGGACAGGAGCCGGCTACACCTTC	CASSIDRTGAGYTF
13	TRBV18	NA	TRBJ2-7	TRBD1	TGTGCCAGCTCACCAGGGACAGGGACCGAGCAGTACTTC	CASSPGTGTEQYF
16	TRBV28	NA	TRBJ2-4	TRBD1	TGTGCCAGCAGTACCTTTGACAGGGGGCCCAAAAACATTCAGTACTTC	CASSTFDRGPKNIQYF
15	TRBV5-8	NA	TRBJ2-1	NA	TGTGCCAGCAGCTTGGAAGGGAGCCATTACAATGAGCAGTTCTTC	CASSLEGSHYNEQFF
13	TRBV6-1	NA	TRBJ2-5	NA	TGTGCCAGCAGCCGGGGGATCCAAGAGACCCAGTACTTC	CASSRGIQETQYF
13	TRBV11-3	NA	TRBJ2-1	NA	TGTGCCAGCAGCCACCTCTGGGGGGATGAGCAGTTCTTC	CASSHLWGDEQFF
15	TRBV15	few	TRBJ1-2	NA	TGTGCCACCAGCAGAGAAAGGGGATCTACCTATGGCTACCCCTTC	CATSRERGSTYGYPF
15	TRBV6-5	NA	TRBJ2-3	TRBD2	TGTGCCAGCCGGCCCAGCGGGGGGGCAGGGGATACGCAGTATTTT	CASRPSGGAGDTQYF